The clone carrying this TCR beta chain was picked up many times. Its antigen remains unidentified. This CDR3 comprises 15 residues. V shed 7 bases and J shed 3 bases, with 22 bases lying between them. CDR1 is DFQATT, CDR2 SNEGSKA, per germline (reference sequence). This entry is derived from a study of post-analysis software for immune sequencing data. General study results and limits: Controls showed lower frequencies than patients for roughly 5 TRBV segments, and TRBV5-6, TRBV5-1 and TRBV20-1 were among these.

TCR beta cDNA libraries had unique molecular identifiers. TCRdb recomputed calls from the PCR reads with MiXCR, one row per CDR3 protein. The table includes under 200,000 distinct CDR3 sequences, roughly 28% detected once. This chain connects TRBV20-1 to TRBJ2-7; tentatively, D is TRBD2 (6 bases). The source is a girl under 18 with multiple sclerosis. The sequenced sample was blood. The CDR3, as DNA: TGCAGTGTTAACAGCGGGCTGCGAACCAACTACGAGCAGTACTTC. The encoded protein is CSVNSGLRTNYEQYF.